This T cell receptor (beta chain) originates from a study of T cell repertoires in cytomegalovirus infection. Study findings and constraints: Ex vivo, HLA-C-restricted CMV-specific TCR beta clonotypes prevailed over the rest of the response.

CDR3 length: 15 residues. V dropped 5 bases and J dropped 0 bases, with 13 bases sitting between them. Germline values: CDR1 SEHNR, CDR2 FQNEAQ (reference sequence). This clonotype has a count of ten or more. Its antigen remains unidentified. TCRdb re-called the reads through MiXCR, storing one row per CDR3 protein. The table records about 140,000 distinct CDR3 sequences, 6.5% of them present only once. This TCR was recovered from a human donor in good health (CMV status not recorded). Some clones in this sample may be carry-over from other donors' samples. The V call is TRBV7-9, the J call TRBJ1-1, with unresolved D. Sequencing used PBMCs. The CDR3 protein is CASSRVSGMNTEAFF. In nucleotides, the CDR3 is TGTGCCAGCAGCAGGGTGTCTGGGATGAACACTGAAGCTTTCTTT. Supplemented by reference TRBV7-9 and TRBJ1-1, the full variable domain reads DTGVSQNPRHKITKRGQNVTFRCDPISEHNRLYWYRQTLGQGPEFLTYFQNEAQLEKSRLLSDRFSAERPKGSFSTLEIQRTEQGDSAMYLCASSRVSGMNTEAFFGQGTRLTVV.